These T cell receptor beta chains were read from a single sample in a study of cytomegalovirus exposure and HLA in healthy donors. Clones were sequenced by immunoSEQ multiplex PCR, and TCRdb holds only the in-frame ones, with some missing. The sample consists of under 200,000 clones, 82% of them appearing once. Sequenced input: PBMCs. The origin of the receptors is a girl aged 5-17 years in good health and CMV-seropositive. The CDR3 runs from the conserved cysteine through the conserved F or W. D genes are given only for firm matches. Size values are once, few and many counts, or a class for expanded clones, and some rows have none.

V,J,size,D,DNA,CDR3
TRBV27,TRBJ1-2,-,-,TGTGCCAGCAGTCCGTCTTTGTCCCAATCTCTTCCCGGTGGCTACACCTTC,CASSPSLSQSLPGGYTF
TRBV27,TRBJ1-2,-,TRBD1,TGTGCCAGCAGTGACAGGGGGTACTATGGCTACACCTTC,CASSDRGYYGYTF
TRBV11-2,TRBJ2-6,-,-,TGTGCCAGCAGCCTAGTCGGCTCTGGGGCCAACGTCCTGACTTTC,CASSLVGSGANVLTF
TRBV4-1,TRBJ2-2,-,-,TGCGCCAGCAGCCCCACGAGGGACACCGGGGAGCTGTTTTTT,CASSPTRDTGELFF
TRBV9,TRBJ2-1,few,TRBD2,TGTGCCAGCAGCCGTGATAGCGGGGGACACAATGAGCAGTTCTTC,CASSRDSGGHNEQFF
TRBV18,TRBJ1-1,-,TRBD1,TGTGCCAGCTCACCGGGGACAGACACTGAAGCTTTCTTT,CASSPGTDTEAFF
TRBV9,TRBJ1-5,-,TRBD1,TGTGCCAGCAGCATTGGACAGGGGGACGGCAATCAGCCCCAGCATTTT,CASSIGQGDGNQPQHF
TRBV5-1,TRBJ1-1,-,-,TGCGCCAGCAGCTTGAGCAGGGTTCGGACTGAAGCTTTCTTT,CASSLSRVRTEAFF
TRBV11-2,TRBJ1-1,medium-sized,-,TGTGCCAGCAGTTTAAGGACATCGAACACTGAAGCTTTCTTT,CASSLRTSNTEAFF
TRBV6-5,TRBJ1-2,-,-,TGTGCCAGCAGTTACTCGTCTCAGGGTGGCTATGGCTACACCTTC,CASSYSSQGGYGYTF
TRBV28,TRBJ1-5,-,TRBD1,TGTGCCAGCAGAACTCCCGGGACAGGGGATAGCAATCAGCCCCAGCATTTT,CASRTPGTGDSNQPQHF
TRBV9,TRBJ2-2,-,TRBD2,TGTGCCAGCAGCGTAGGGAGCGGGAGGGCCGGCGGGGAGCTGTTTTTT,CASSVGSGRAGGELFF
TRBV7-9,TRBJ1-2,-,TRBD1,TGTGCCAGCAGCTTAGATTGGGACAGGCGAGGCTACACCTTC,CASSLDWDRRGYTF
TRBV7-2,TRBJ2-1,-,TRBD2,TGTGCCAGCAGGCCCTCGGCGGGAGCCCTCAATGAGCAGTTCTTC,CASRPSAGALNEQFF
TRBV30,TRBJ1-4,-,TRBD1,TGTGCCGTGGGACAGTCTAATGAAAAACTGTTTTTT,CAVGQSNEKLFF
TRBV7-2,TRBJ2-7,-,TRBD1,TGTGCCAGCAGCTTATACAGGGGGCAGGACGAGCAGTACTTC,CASSLYRGQDEQYF
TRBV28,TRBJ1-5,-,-,TGTGCCAGCAGTCTTGGCGGGTATAGCAATCAGCCCCAGCATTTT,CASSLGGYSNQPQHF
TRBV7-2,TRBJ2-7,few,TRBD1,TGTGCCAGCAGCTTGGCAGGTGACAGGGGTTTCGAGCAGTACTTC,CASSLAGDRGFEQYF
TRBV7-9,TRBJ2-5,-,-,TGTGCCAGCAGCGTCTTTGCGGGAAGGGGTGAGACCCAGTACTTC,CASSVFAGRGETQYF
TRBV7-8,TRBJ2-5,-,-,TGTGCCAGCAGCCCCCGGACAGAGACAATACAAGAGACCCAGTACTTC,CASSPRTETIQETQYF
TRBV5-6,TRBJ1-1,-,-,TGTGCCAGCAGCTTGATCTCAGGGGTGAACACTGAAGCTTTCTTT,CASSLISGVNTEAFF
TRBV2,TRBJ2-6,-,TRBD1,TGTGCCAGCAGCCCGGACAGGAACTCTGGGGCCAACGTCCTGACTTTC,CASSPDRNSGANVLTF
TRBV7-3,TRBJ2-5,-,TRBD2,TGTGCCAGCAGCTTACTAGCGGGAGTCGAGACCCAGTACTTC,CASSLLAGVETQYF
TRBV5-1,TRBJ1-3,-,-,TGCGCCAGCAGCCCCGCGGCTTCTGGAAACACCATATATTTT,CASSPAASGNTIYF
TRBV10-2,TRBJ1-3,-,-,TGCGCCAGCAGGACAGGTTCTGGAAACACCATATATTTT,CASRTGSGNTIYF
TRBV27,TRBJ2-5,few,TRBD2,TGTGCCAGCAGTAACCGGGAGGGGGGGCCCCGGGCTGAGACCCAGTACTTC,CASSNREGGPRAETQYF
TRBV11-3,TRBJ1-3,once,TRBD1,TGTGCCAGCAGCTTAGGGGGAAGGGGGCCCTCTGGAAACACCATATATTTT,CASSLGGRGPSGNTIYF
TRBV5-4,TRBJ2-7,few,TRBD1,TGTGCCAGCAGCAGAACGGACAGGGACTACGAGCAGTACTTC,CASSRTDRDYEQYF
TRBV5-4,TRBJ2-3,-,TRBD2,TGTGCCAGCAGCTTGATAGCGGGAGGGCCCTCAGATACGCAGTATTTT,CASSLIAGGPSDTQYF
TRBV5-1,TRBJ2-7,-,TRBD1,TGCGCCAGCAGCTCCGCAGGCGGGACAGGGTTGTCCTACGAGCAGTACTTC,CASSSAGGTGLSYEQYF
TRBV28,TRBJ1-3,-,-,TGTGCCAGCAGGACCCACGGGACTGGAAACACCATATATTTT,CASRTHGTGNTIYF
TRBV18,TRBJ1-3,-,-,TGTGCCAGCTCACCGGCCCAATTCTCCTCTGGAAACACCATATATTTT,CASSPAQFSSGNTIYF
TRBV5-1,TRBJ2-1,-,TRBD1,TGCGCCAGCAGCCAAGGGACAGGCGACTACAATGAGCAGTTCTTC,CASSQGTGDYNEQFF
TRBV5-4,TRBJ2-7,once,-,TGTGCCAGCAGCTTGGAACAGGGGACTCAAGCCTACGAGCAGTACTTC,CASSLEQGTQAYEQYF
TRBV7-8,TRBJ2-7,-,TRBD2,TGTGCCAGCAGCGGGGGGACTAGCGGGACTGACGAGCAGTACTTC,CASSGGTSGTDEQYF
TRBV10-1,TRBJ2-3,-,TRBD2,TGCGCCAGCAGTTACGGTACAGCGGGGGGGAATACGCAGTATTTT,CASSYGTAGGNTQYF
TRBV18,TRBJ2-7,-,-,TGTACCAGCTCACCTCAACGCTTGGCTTACGAGCAGTACTTC,CTSSPQRLAYEQYF
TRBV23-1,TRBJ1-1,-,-,TGCGCCAGCAGTCAGGGAGGGAGCGCTGAAGCTTTCTTT,CASSQGGSAEAFF
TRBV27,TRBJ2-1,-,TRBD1,TGTGCCAGCAGTTTGACAGGGGCTGGGAATGAGCAGTTCTTC,CASSLTGAGNEQFF
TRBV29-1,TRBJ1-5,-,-,TGCAGCGTCCCGCTCACAGGGCCTTATCAGCCCCAGCATTTT,CSVPLTGPYQPQHF
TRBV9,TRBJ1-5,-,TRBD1,TGTGCCAGCAGCGCAGTAACAGGGGGTGAGGACAATCAGCCCCAGCATTTT,CASSAVTGGEDNQPQHF
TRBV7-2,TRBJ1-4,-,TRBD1,TGTGCCAGCAGCGATCCACAGGGGGCGCATGAAAAACTGTTTTTT,CASSDPQGAHEKLFF
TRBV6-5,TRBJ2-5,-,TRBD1,TGTGCCAGCAGGCCTATTGGGACAGGAGAAGAGACCCAGTACTTC,CASRPIGTGEETQYF
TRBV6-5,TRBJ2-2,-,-,TGTGCCAGCAGCCGTGGACTAATCGGGGAGCTGTTTTTT,CASSRGLIGELFF
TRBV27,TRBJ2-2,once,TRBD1,TGTGCCAGCAGTCAAACAGGGGTTGGGAACACCGGGGAGCTGTTTTTT,CASSQTGVGNTGELFF
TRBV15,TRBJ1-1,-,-,TGTGCCACCAGCATCGGCGGGGGTAGCACCGAAGCTTTCTTT,CATSIGGGSTEAFF
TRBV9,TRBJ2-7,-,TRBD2,TGTGCCAGCAGCGTAGGGACTAGCGGGAGGGCCGATTACGAGCAGTACTTC,CASSVGTSGRADYEQYF
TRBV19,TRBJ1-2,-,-,TGTGCCAGTAGCCCACTCCGCGGGGTTTACGGTGGCTACACCTTC,CASSPLRGVYGGYTF
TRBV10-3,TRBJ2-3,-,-,TGTGCCATCAGTGAAGGAGGGGCAGATACGCAGTATTTT,CAISEGGADTQYF
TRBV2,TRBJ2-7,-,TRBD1,TGTGCCAGCAGTCGACCGGGACAGGGAACCTACGAGCAGTACTTC,CASSRPGQGTYEQYF
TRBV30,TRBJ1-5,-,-,TGTGCCTGGAGTGTCGGTAGCCTCAATCAGCCCCAGCATTTT,CAWSVGSLNQPQHF
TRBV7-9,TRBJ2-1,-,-,TGTGCCAGCATCCGGGAGGGGGACAGTCTTCGGAATGAGCAGTTCTTC,CASIREGDSLRNEQFF
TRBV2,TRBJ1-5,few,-,TGTGCCAGCAGTAGGACAGCAAACTATCAGCCCCAGCATTTT,CASSRTANYQPQHF
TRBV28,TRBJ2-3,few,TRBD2,TGTGCCAGCAGTTTATTCAGGAGCGGGAGCACGGATACGCAGTATTTT,CASSLFRSGSTDTQYF
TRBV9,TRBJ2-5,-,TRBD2,TGTGCCAGCAGCGTTGCGGGGGTTGAGACCCAGTACTTC,CASSVAGVETQYF
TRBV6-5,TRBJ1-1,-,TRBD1,TGTGCCAGCAGGACCGGGACAGGGGGCACTGAAGCTTTCTTT,CASRTGTGGTEAFF